This section outlines one T cell receptor beta chain sequence together with its context. This sample is drawn from a study of blood T cell repertoires in COVID-19. Repertoires were generated with immunoSEQ multiplex PCR, while TCRdb's copy carries only in-frame clones and drops some. The sample lists more than 65,000 clones, 60% to 75% occurring once. The V gene end was trimmed by 4 bases and the J gene end by 0 bases; junction bases not matched to a gene: 6. Germline CDR1 and CDR2: MNHNS and SASEGT. The CDR3 loop spans 16 amino acids. Material for sequencing was peripheral blood. The sequence derives from a woman in her 70s with acute or convalescent COVID-19. The V and J genes are TRBV6-1 and TRBJ1-3, with 7 bases lining up with TRBD1. CDR3 sequence: CASSAPGGPSGNTIYF. The CDR3 DNA is TGTGCCAGCAGTGCCCCAGGGGGACCCTCTGGAAACACCATATATTTT.